This is a list of T cell receptor beta chains from one sample in a study of cytomegalovirus exposure and HLA in healthy donors. Profiling relied on immunoSEQ multiplex PCR, and the TCRdb table lists in-frame clones only, not all of them. The table has more than 85,000 clones, 81% seen once. Specimen: PBMCs. The source of these receptors is a woman between 25 and 40 years old in good health and CMV-seronegative. CDR3s include the opening cysteine and the closing phenylalanine or tryptophan. The D gene is left open where the match is weak. A row's size may be missing; if present it is once, few, many or a size class.

V,size,D,J,DNA,CDR3
TRBV7-6,-,TRBD2,TRBJ2-3,TGTGCCAGCAGCTTAGGGGCAGCGGGAGGCCAAGATACGCAGTATTTT,CASSLGAAGGQDTQYF
TRBV27,-,TRBD2,TRBJ2-7,TGTGCCAGCAAATTATCTCAGCGGGGGCCCTACGAGCAGTACTTC,CASKLSQRGPYEQYF
TRBV28,-,TRBD1,TRBJ1-1,TGTGCCAGCAGAGAAGACAGGGGCCCTCTCATGAACACTGAAGCTTTCTTT,CASREDRGPLMNTEAFF
TRBV5-1,-,TRBD2,TRBJ2-1,TGCGCCAGCAGCTTGGTGTTAGCGGGAGGAGTCAATGAGCAGTTCTTC,CASSLVLAGGVNEQFF
TRBV6-5,once,-,TRBJ1-1,TGTGCCAGCAGTGGGCTACAAGTAAGCACTGAAGCTTTCTTT,CASSGLQVSTEAFF
TRBV6-1,-,TRBD1,TRBJ1-2,TGTGCCAGCAGTGAAATCCCCATGGACAGGTACTATGGCTACACCTTC,CASSEIPMDRYYGYTF
TRBV19,-,-,TRBJ2-2,TGTGCCAGTAGTATTTGGGGGCGCGAGGGGAACACCGGGGAGCTGTTTTTT,CASSIWGREGNTGELFF
TRBV19,-,-,TRBJ2-3,TGTGCCAGTAGTATTTCCTACTCCCCTGGAGATACGCAGTATTTT,CASSISYSPGDTQYF
TRBV10-3,-,-,TRBJ2-2,TGTGCCTCAGGGGCGACCGGGGAGCTGTTTTTT,CASGATGELFF
TRBV28,-,TRBD2,TRBJ2-7,TGTGCCAGCTCCCTACTGGGGGGGTCTTCCTACGAGCAGTACTTC,CASSLLGGSSYEQYF
TRBV11-3,-,TRBD1,TRBJ2-2,TGTGCCAGCAGCTTAGGCTATGGCAGGGGGAAACAGAACACCGGGGAGCTGTTTTTT,CASSLGYGRGKQNTGELFF
TRBV7-2,-,-,TRBJ2-7,TGTGCCAGCAGCTTACTGGCGGGGAATAACTACGAGCAGTACTTC,CASSLLAGNNYEQYF
TRBV7-2,-,-,TRBJ2-2,TGTGCCAGCAGCTTAGTGGCGGCCGGGGAGCTGTTTTTT,CASSLVAAGELFF
TRBV6-1,-,TRBD1,TRBJ1-1,TGTGCCAGCAATCTACAGGGGCGGACTGAAGCTTTCTTT,CASNLQGRTEAFF
TRBV29-1,few,TRBD1,TRBJ1-5,TGCAGCGTTGGCCAGGGGGACAATCAGCCCCAGCATTTT,CSVGQGDNQPQHF
TRBV29-1,few,-,TRBJ2-7,TGCAGCGTTGGTAGAGACTACGAGCAGTACTTC,CSVGRDYEQYF
TRBV11-2,-,TRBD2,TRBJ2-1,TGTGCCAGCAGCTCACTTTTAGCGGGAAAGGAGTTCTTC,CASSSLLAGKEFF
TRBV18,-,-,TRBJ2-7,TGTGCCAGCTCACCGATCAGGGAAGGCGAGCAGTACTTC,CASSPIREGEQYF